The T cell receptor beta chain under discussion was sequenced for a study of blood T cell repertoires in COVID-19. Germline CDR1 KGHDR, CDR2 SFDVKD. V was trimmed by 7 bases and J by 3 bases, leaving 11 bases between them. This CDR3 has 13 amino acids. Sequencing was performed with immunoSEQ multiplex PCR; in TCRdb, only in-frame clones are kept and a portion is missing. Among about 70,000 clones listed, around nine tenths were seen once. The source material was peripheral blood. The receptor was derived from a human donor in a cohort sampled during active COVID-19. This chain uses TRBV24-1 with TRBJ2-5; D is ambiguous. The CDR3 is CATSLGPKETQYF. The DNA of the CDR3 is TGTGCCACCAGCCTCGGTCCGAAAGAGACCCAGTACTTC.